The subject of this entry is one T cell receptor beta chain. The target antigen is unknown. The source of the sample is a study of cytomegalovirus exposure and HLA in healthy donors. Study-wide points: A previous analysis found most TCR beta V segments productive roughly 87% or roughly 30% of the time. Listed as cytomegalovirus-associated were 170 or so TCR beta chains. Versus the approximately 700-donor mean, an Asian-associated ancestry cluster reportedly showed fewer N-insertions in a later analysis. Reports state that TCR beta sequences accurately predicted most subjects' HLA-A and HLA-B alleles.

The ends lost 0 bases at V and 4 bases at J; junction bases unmatched: 4. There are 14 residues in the CDR3. Germline CDR1 and CDR2: SGHRS and YFSETQ. PCR was performed using 60 Vbeta and 13 Jbeta primers. Produced via immunoSEQ multiplex PCR; TCRdb's table is partial and in-frame only. The sample holds about 220,000 clones; just over 75% are singletons and the top ten take 0.63%. This receptor was identified in a man aged 18-30 years in good health and CMV-seronegative. This chain links TRBV5-1 with TRBJ2-7; 7 bases are a match to TRBD2. Sequenced material: PBMCs. The CDR3: CASSLAGGSYEQYF. Written as DNA, the CDR3 is TGCGCCAGCAGCTTGGCTGGCGGGAGTTACGAGCAGTACTTC.